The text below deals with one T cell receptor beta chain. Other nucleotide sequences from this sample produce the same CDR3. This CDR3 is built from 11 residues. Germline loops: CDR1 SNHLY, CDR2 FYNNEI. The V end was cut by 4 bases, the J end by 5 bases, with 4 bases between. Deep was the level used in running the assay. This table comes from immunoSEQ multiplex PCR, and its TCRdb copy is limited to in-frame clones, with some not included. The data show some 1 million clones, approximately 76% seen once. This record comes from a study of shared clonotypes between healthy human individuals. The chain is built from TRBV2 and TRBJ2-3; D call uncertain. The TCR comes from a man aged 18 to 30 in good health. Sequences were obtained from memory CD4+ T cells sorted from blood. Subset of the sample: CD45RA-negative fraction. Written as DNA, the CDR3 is TGTGCCAGCAGTGTCGTAGATACGCAGTATTTT. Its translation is CASSVVDTQYF.